This T cell receptor (beta chain) was documented in a study of blood T cell repertoires in COVID-19. The table came from immunoSEQ multiplex PCR; TCRdb's copy has only in-frame clones and leaves some out. The repertoire has 150,000 to 200,000 clones, around four fifths of them found once; the top ten carry 3.6%. CDR1 MNHEY and CDR2 SVGEGT come from the germline V gene. The V and J ends lost 6 bases and 6 bases respectively, with 14 bases between them. The CDR3 contains 13 residues. Input material: PBMCs or T cells enriched from blood (not recorded which). The clonotype originates from a woman aged 50 to 65 in a cohort exposed to, infected with or recovered from COVID-19 (not recorded which). This rearrangement joins TRBV6-2 or TRBV6-3 to TRBJ1-2, with a possible D match to TRBD1 (6 bases). The CDR3 nucleotides read TGTGCCAGCAGCTGGGACATAGTTGATGGCTACACCTTC. This codes for CASSWDIVDGYTF.